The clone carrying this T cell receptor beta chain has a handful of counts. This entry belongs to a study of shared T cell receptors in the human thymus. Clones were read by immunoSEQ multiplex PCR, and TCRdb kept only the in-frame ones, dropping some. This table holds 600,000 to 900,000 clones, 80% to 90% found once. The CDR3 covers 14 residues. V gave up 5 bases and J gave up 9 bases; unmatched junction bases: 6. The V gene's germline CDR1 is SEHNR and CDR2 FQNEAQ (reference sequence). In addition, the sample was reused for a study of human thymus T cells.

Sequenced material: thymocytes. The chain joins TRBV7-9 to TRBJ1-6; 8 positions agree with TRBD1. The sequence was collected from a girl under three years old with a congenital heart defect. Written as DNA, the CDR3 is TGTGCCAGCAGCCTAAGGGACAGGCCTTCACCCCTCCACTTT. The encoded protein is CASSLRDRPSPLHF.